The clone carrying this TCR beta chain has only one observation. This CDR3 comprises 15 residues. Germline lookup yields CDR1 SNHLY and CDR2 FYNNEI. V dropped 7 bases and J dropped 5; count of bases not matched to a gene: 8. The data originate from a study of T cell changes during pregnancy in multiple sclerosis. The table came from immunoSEQ multiplex PCR; TCRdb's copy has only in-frame clones and leaves some out. The table has more than 30,000 clones, 90% to 95% seen once; the top ten hold roughly 8.7%. This sequence was found in a female donor with multiple sclerosis, enrolled in a pregnancy study. Source: CD8+ T cells from peripheral blood mononuclear cells, taken in the third trimester of pregnancy. This chain joins TRBV2 and TRBJ1-5, with 10 bases fitting TRBD1. CDR3 protein: CASTRGQGLDQPQHF. CDR3 DNA sequence: TGTGCCAGCACCCGGGGACAGGGGCTGGATCAGCCCCAGCATTTT.